The 9 T cell receptor beta chains reported below all come from one sample, sequenced in a study of spatial heterogeneity in lung cancer. TCRdb independently ran MiXCR on the 5' RACE reads; one entry per CDR3 protein. The sample includes 520 or so distinct CDR3 sequences, about a third seen only once; the top ten take around 17%. Time point of the sample: sample taken at primary tumor resection. The material was normal lung tissue next to the tumor, obtained at surgery. The receptors shown here come from a male donor with early-stage non-small cell lung cancer.

Remarks on this clonotype: This beta chain is a stray sequence in a library constructed for alpha chains; its clone size is not meaningful. The chain has TRBV2 and TRBJ2-7; either TRBD1 or TRBD2 may fit D (5 bases each). CDR1 and CDR2 from the germline V gene are SNHLY and FYNNEI. The V end lost 11 bases, the J end lost 0 bases, and 11 bases lay between the germline ends. The CDR3 extends over 12 amino acids. The CDR3 region is CAGRGSSYEQYF. The CDR3 DNA sequence: TGTGCCGGACGGGGCTCCTCCTACGAGCAGTACTTC.

As concerns this clonotype: Found in a library prepared for alpha chains, this beta chain is an off-target read, and its abundance has little meaning. The chain employs TRBV7-3 and TRBJ2-4; D assignment may be TRBD1 or TRBD2 (5 bases each). V was trimmed by 5 bases and J by 5 bases, leaving 13 bases between them. Per the germline V gene, CDR1 is SGHTA and CDR2 is FQGTGA. CDR3 length equals 14 residues. In DNA, the CDR3 is TGTGCCAGCAGCCCAACCGGGACCCAAAACATTCAGTACTTC. Translation gives CASSPTGTQNIQYF.

Comments on this clonotype: This beta chain was picked up by a library intended for alpha chains and is off target, so its count carries little meaning. V gene TRBV12-3 or TRBV12-4 combines with J gene TRBJ1-1; D may be TRBD1 (5 bases). V shed 6 bases and J shed 1 base, with 18 bases lying between them. CDR3 length equals 16 residues. CDR3 sequence reads: CASRPGGYQRNTEAFF. CDR3 in DNA: TGTGCCAGCAGGCCGGGGGGTTACCAACGGAACACTGAAGCTTTCTTT.

This clonotype is large. Since the library was made to target alpha chains, this beta chain is a stray read and its abundance is not meaningful. The chain couples TRBV6-5 to TRBJ2-1, with D maybe TRBD2 (6 bases). Germline V gene lookup returns CDR1 MNHEY and CDR2 SVGAGI. This CDR3 comprises 16 residues. Trimming cost V 7 bases and J 4 bases, with 20 bases left between them. CDR3 sequence reads: CASNRREPLFYNEQFF. The DNA for the CDR3 is TGTGCCAGCAATAGGAGGGAGCCCCTTTTTTACAATGAGCAGTTCTTC.

With respect to this clonotype: The size of this beta chain means little, since it is a stray read in a library made for alpha chains. The chain has TRBV28 and TRBJ2-7; D perhaps matches TRBD1 (6 bases). CDR1 and CDR2 from the germline V gene are MDHEN and SYDVKM. The CDR3 is 15 amino acids. V dropped 3 bases and J dropped 0 bases, with 12 bases sitting between them. The DNA of the CDR3 is TGTGCCAGCAGTTTCCGGGACACCTTCTCCTACGAGCAGTACTTC. Residues: CASSFRDTFSYEQYF.

Comments on this clonotype: A library made for alpha chains picked up this beta chain off target, so its size means little. This chain connects TRBV20-1 to TRBJ2-3; TRBD1 aligns across 7 bases. J lost 1 base, V lost 7 bases, and 2 bases had no gene match. CDR1 is DFQATT, CDR2 SNEGSKA, per germline (reference sequence). The CDR3 is 12 amino acids. CDR3 amino acids: CSGTGGTDTQYF. The CDR3 DNA reads TGCAGTGGAACAGGGGGCACAGATACGCAGTATTTT.

By share, this clonotype ranks as large. This beta chain came through as a stray read in a library set up for alpha chains, and its size says little. The chain carries TRBV12-1 and TRBJ2-3; the table's TRBD1 call for D was not verified on the DNA. TRBV12-1 is flagged as a pseudogene. The CDR3 loop spans 16 amino acids. The CDR3 bases are TGTGCCAGCAGCATTATAACAGGGTCGAGCACAGATACGCAGTATTTT. Translating gives CASSIITGSSTDTQYF.

Worth noting for this clonotype: This beta chain appears as a stray read in a library generated for alpha chains; its size is not informative. The chain is built from TRBV15 and TRBJ2-1, with TRBD1 matching 10 bases. Germline loops: CDR1 LNHNV, CDR2 YYDKDF (reference sequence). Germline trimming cut 1 base from V and 10 bases from J; bases unmatched to any gene: 4. This CDR3 is 14 amino acids long. DNA for the CDR3: TGTGCCACCAGCAGAGGACAGGGGGCGGGGGAGCAGTTCTTC. Its translation is CATSRGQGAGEQFF.

By its share, this clonotype is large. This beta chain represents an off-target read in a library built for alpha chains; its size is of limited meaning. The rearrangement uses TRBV29-1 and TRBJ2-7; no clear D gene. Germline CDR1 SQVTM, CDR2 ANQGSEA. This CDR3 is built from 11 residues. Trimming left V 6 bases short and J 5 bases short, with 11 bases between. The CDR3 DNA is TGCAGCGTCCCAAGAGGAGACGAGCAGTACTTC. Translation gives CSVPRGDEQYF.